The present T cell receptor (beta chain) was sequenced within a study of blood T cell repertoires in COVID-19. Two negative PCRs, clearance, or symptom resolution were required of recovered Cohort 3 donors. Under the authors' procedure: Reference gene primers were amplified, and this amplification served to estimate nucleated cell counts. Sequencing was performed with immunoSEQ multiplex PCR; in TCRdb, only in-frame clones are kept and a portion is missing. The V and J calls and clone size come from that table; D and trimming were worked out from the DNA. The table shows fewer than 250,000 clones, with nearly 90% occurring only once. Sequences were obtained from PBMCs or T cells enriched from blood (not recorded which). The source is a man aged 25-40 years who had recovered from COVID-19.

CDR3 nucleotide sequence: TGCGCCAGCAGCTCGCCCGCCGGTGCTCCCGCTTTCTTT. It translates to CASSSPAGAPAFF. This sequence joins TRBV4-3 and TRBJ1-1; D is unresolved. The germline V and J ends were trimmed by 5 bases and 11 bases, with 18 bases remaining between them. Germline values: CDR1 LGHNA, CDR2 YSLEER. This CDR3 is 13 amino acids long.